This TCR beta chain was identified during a study of blood T cell repertoires in COVID-19 (TCRdb year 2020). Broadly, across the study: Samples from collaborators originated in the United States, Italy and Spain and spanned both the acute and convalescent phases of COVID-19. The material from the prospective study consisted of cDNA or gDNA derived from T cells, B-cell-depleted T cells, or PBMCs. The dataset comprised deeply sampled blood TCRbeta repertoires from subjects exposed to, actively infected with, or recovered from COVID-19. The repertoires were released in a freely available public database intended as a resource for research on the immune response to SARS-CoV-2. The samples were drawn from two sources: the first 160 participants of the ongoing ImmuneRACE study, and 1,000 to 1,500 subjects contributed by 6 global collaborators. The sample metadata nearly always contained a de-identified subject ID, COVID-19 status, age in years and sex. Where available, HLA class I and class II types were obtained from metadata supplied by the sample provider rather than from assay-based typing.

V is cut back by 5 bases and J by 0 bases, with 12 bases in the junction unmatched. Spanning cysteine to phenylalanine, the CDR3 consists of 18 amino acids. The entry retains the CDR3 DNA only, 54 bases that are in frame from base 1. CDR1 and CDR2 are read off the germline V gene as SGHTA and FQGTGA. Each collaborating institution followed its own protocols to collect whole blood in K2EDTA tubes. For TCRbeta analysis, collaborators shipped samples in one of three forms: frozen whole blood, isolated PBMCs, or DNA extracted from either of those sample types. Paper-wide results and their limitations: The quantity of clinical and demographic metadata differed by source and by participant and was supplied without curation.

The immunoSEQ Assay, a bias-controlled multiplex PCR, was used to amplify TCRbeta CDR3 regions from genomic DNA. Processing in the source paper ran as follows. The number of nucleated cells in each sample was estimated from the amplification of reference gene primers within the assay. To quantify the absolute abundance of each unique TCRbeta CDR3 rearrangement, sequence reads were collapsed and filtered. For each sample, productive Simpson clonality was calculated by taking the square root of Simpson's diversity index across productive rearrangements. TCRdb stores this immuneACCESS table with in-frame sequences only. Part of the clones is absent; in the studies checked, under half of the shortfall reflects unresolved V genes, and no reason is known for the rest. V and J calls and clone size come straight from that table; D and trimming were deduced from the DNA. The sample table contains approximately 300,000 clones; only one count was recorded for roughly 88% of them. 4% of the sample goes to the ten largest clones.

As concerns this clone: Its specific antigen is unknown. No much larger clonotype is one base removed from it; base qualities were not supplied.

Source material: peripheral blood. Rearrangement joined TRBV7-3 to TRBJ2-7, and 11 junction bases match TRBD2. The receptor was isolated from a woman in her 50s with active or convalescent COVID-19. The CDR3 here reads CASSKGLAEILSSYEQYF. The nucleotides read TGTGCCAGCAGCAAGGGACTAGCGGAGATATTGAGCTCCTACGAGCAGTACTTC.